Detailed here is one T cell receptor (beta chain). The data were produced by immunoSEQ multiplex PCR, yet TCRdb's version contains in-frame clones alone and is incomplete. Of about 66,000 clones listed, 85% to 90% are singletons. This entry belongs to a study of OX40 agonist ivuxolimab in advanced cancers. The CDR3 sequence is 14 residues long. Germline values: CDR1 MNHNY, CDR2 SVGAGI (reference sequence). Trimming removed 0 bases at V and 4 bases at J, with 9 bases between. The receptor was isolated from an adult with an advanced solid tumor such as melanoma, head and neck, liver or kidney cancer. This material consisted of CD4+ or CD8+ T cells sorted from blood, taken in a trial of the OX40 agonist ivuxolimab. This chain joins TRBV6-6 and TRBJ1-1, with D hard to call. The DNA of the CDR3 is TGTGCCAGCAGTTACTCGAACATTGGCACTGAAGCTTTCTTT. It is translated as CASSYSNIGTEAFF.